Each of the 23 T cell receptor beta chains below was sequenced from the same sample in a study of control samples from healthy donors and cancer patients. Produced via immunoSEQ multiplex PCR; TCRdb's table is partial and in-frame only. Among 99,000 or so clones listed, approximately 78% were seen once. What was sequenced was blood. The receptors were gathered from a man aged 60-69 years in good health.

The chain links TRBV5-1 to TRBJ1-1; D is perhaps TRBD1 (6 bases). This CDR3 region has 12 residues. With 4 bases removed from V and 11 bases from J, the gap between germline ends came to 15 bases. Germline CDR1 is SGHRS and CDR2 is YFSETQ. In DNA form, the CDR3 reads TGCGCCAGCAGCCCCTCCACAGGGAGTGCTTTCTTT. This encodes CASSPSTGSAFF.

This chain connects TRBV18 to TRBJ2-1, with 9 positions matching TRBD2. J was trimmed by 10 bases and V by 5 bases; bases with no gene match: 6. This CDR3 is 13 amino acids long. Per the germline V gene, CDR1 is KGHSH and CDR2 is LQKENI. This CDR3 is CASSVAGGIEQFF. The CDR3 DNA reads TGTGCCAGCTCAGTGGCGGGGGGGATCGAGCAGTTCTTC.

V gene TRBV28 combines with J gene TRBJ1-4; TRBD1 matches 12 bases. Germline CDR1 is MDHEN and CDR2 is SYDVKM. V gave up 3 bases and J gave up 4 bases; unmatched junction bases: 15. The CDR3 runs to 20 residues. CDR3 loop: CASSFLLTGTGGWVNEKLFF. The CDR3 nucleotides are TGTGCCAGCAGTTTCCTCTTGACCGGGACAGGGGGCTGGGTTAATGAAAAACTGTTTTTT. Based on the CDR3 plus reference TRBV28 and TRBJ1-4, the full variable domain is DVKVTQSSRYLVKRTGEKVFLECVQDMDHENMFWYRQDPGLGLRLIYFSYDVKMKEKGDIPEGYSVSREKKERFSLILESASTNQTSMYLCASSFLLTGTGGWVNEKLFFGSGTQLSVL.

V gene TRBV24-1 combines with J gene TRBJ2-3, with 10 bases lining up with TRBD2. This CDR3 contains 16 residues. The J segment lost 2 bases and the V segment lost 9 bases, leaving 10 bases of the junction unmatched. Germline V gene data show CDR1 as KGHDR and CDR2 as SFDVKD. The CDR3 loop is CATQGERGGTTDTQYF. CDR3 DNA sequence: TGTGCCACCCAGGGAGAGCGGGGGGGAACCACAGATACGCAGTATTTT.

This clone has at least ten counts. The sample carries other DNA sequences with the same CDR3. This chain connects TRBV6-4 to TRBJ2-2; D is possibly TRBD1 (5 bases). Germline values: CDR1 MRHNA, CDR2 SNTAGT. This CDR3 region has 13 residues. Trimming stripped 3 bases from V and 3 bases from J, with 5 bases between. The CDR3 loop reads CASSEGDTGELFF. Written as DNA, the CDR3 is TGTGCCAGCAGTGAAGGGGACACCGGGGAGCTGTTTTTT.

The rearrangement uses TRBV25-1 and TRBJ2-5; TRBD1 aligns across 8 bases. J lost 2 bases, V lost 1 base, and 6 bases had no gene match. This CDR3 has 16 residues. Germline assignment: CDR1 MGHDK and CDR2 SYGVNS. This CDR3 is CASSEWTGRPQETQYF. For the CDR3, the DNA is TGTGCCAGCAGTGAATGGACAGGGCGACCTCAAGAGACCCAGTACTTC. Full variable domain (outside the CDR3, taken from reference TRBV25-1 and TRBJ2-5): EADIYQTPRYLVIGTGKKITLECSQTMGHDKMYWYQQDPGMELHLIHYSYGVNSTEKGDLSSESTVSRIRTEHFPLTLESARPSHTSQYLCASSEWTGRPQETQYFGPGTRLLVL.

This clone has only one observation. The chain uses TRBV5-1 and TRBJ2-2; D is perhaps TRBD1 (5 bases). CDR1 is SGHRS, CDR2 YFSETQ, per germline. The CDR3 runs 14 residues. The V end lost 6 bases, the J end lost 2 bases, and 11 bases lay between the germline ends. The CDR3 DNA follows: TGCGCCAGCAAAGACAGCCTTAACACCGGGGAGCTGTTTTTT. Protein sequence: CASKDSLNTGELFF.

The chain combines TRBV18 with TRBJ1-5; D is ambiguous. The CDR3 is made up of 13 amino acids. Germline V gives CDR1 KGHSH, CDR2 LQKENI. The V gene lost 2 bases and the J gene lost 7 bases, with 9 bases spanning the gap. The CDR3 DNA reads TGTGCCAGCTCACCAGGGGTCGGGCAGCCCCAGCATTTT. Residues: CASSPGVGQPQHF.

V and J are TRBV9 and TRBJ2-6; D remains unclear. Germline lookup yields CDR1 SGDLS and CDR2 YYNGEE. The V gene lost 8 bases and the J gene lost 0 bases, with 21 bases spanning the gap. The CDR3 consists of 18 residues. The chain's CDR3 is CASTRRLPDHSGANVLTF. As DNA, the CDR3 is TGTGCCAGTACTCGGCGGCTGCCTGACCACTCTGGGGCCAACGTCCTGACTTTC.

This clone appeared a single time. The chain recombines TRBV5-6 with TRBJ1-5; a weak D match, TRBD1 (6 bases). The V end lost 7 bases, the J end lost 1 base, and 12 bases lay between the germline ends. Germline CDR1 is SGHDT and CDR2 is YYEEEE. The CDR3 runs 14 residues. The DNA of the CDR3 is TGTGCCAGCGGTAGGGGGGTGAGCAATCAGCCCCAGCATTTT. Amino acids: CASGRGVSNQPQHF.

The V gene is TRBV7-9, the J gene TRBJ1-1, with 7 bases matching TRBD1. With 5 bases clipped from V and 5 bases from J, the junction kept 5 bases outside the gene matches. From germline, CDR1 is SEHNR and CDR2 FQNEAQ (reference sequence). This CDR3 region has 13 residues. The CDR3 is CASSPRGGTEAFF. The CDR3 nucleotides are TGTGCCAGCAGCCCCAGGGGGGGAACTGAAGCTTTCTTT.

This chain links TRBV30 with TRBJ1-1, with 7 bases identical to TRBD1. The germline CDR1 and CDR2 sequences are GTSNPN and SVGIG (reference sequence). This CDR3 has 13 amino acids. V trimming: 3 bases; J trimming: 8 bases; junction bases outside the gene matches: 9. CDR3 sequence reads: CAWSPTGDGEAFF. The CDR3 DNA sequence: TGTGCCTGGAGCCCCACAGGGGATGGGGAAGCTTTCTTT.

The chain links TRBV10-3 to TRBJ2-2; 8 bases are a match to TRBD2. CDR3 size: 17 residues. Losses at the gene ends were 3 bases for V and 5 bases for J; bases not matched to a gene: 11. Germline loops: CDR1 ENHRY, CDR2 SYGVKD. The CDR3 nucleotides read TGTGCCATCAGTGATTTTGGCGGGGGGACGGGGACCGGGGAGCTGTTTTTT. It translates to CAISDFGGGTGTGELFF.

The V gene is TRBV12-3 or TRBV12-4, the J gene TRBJ2-1, with TRBD1 matching 9 bases. This CDR3 region has 13 residues. V shed 5 bases, J shed 15 bases, and the junction held 11 bases outside the gene matches. The CDR3 DNA is TGTGCCAGCAGTCCCCGTATGACAGGGGGACTGTTCTTC. Protein: CASSPRMTGGLFF.

On this clone: An end of the junction differs from the germline gene, which may be a read error. The gene calls are TRBV19 and TRBJ2-4, with D unclear. From germline, CDR1 is LNHDA and CDR2 SQIVND (reference sequence). The CDR3 contains 14 residues. CDR3: CASSYWAAENIQYF. The CDR3 DNA sequence: TGTGCCAGTTCCTATTGGGCAGCCGAAAACATTCAGTACTTC.

The rearrangement uses TRBV20-1 and TRBJ1-2; the D gene is possibly TRBD1 (6 bases). V was cut by 3 bases and J by 3 bases, with 14 bases left in between. The CDR3 covers 14 residues. Looked up from germline, CDR1 is DFQATT and CDR2 is SNEGSKA (reference sequence). The CDR3 DNA is TGCAGTGCTAGTGACCGCGGACAGCACTATGGCTACACCTTC. Translating it yields CSASDRGQHYGYTF.

The chain joins TRBV27 to TRBJ2-7; 8 bases match TRBD1. There are 14 residues in the CDR3. Germline assignment: CDR1 MNHEY and CDR2 SMNVEV (reference sequence). Trimming removed 4 bases from V and 2 bases from J; junction bases left unmatched: 4. The CDR3 nucleotides are TGTGCCAGCAGTTGGACAGGGCCGACCTACGAGCAGTACTTC. Translated: CASSWTGPTYEQYF.

This clone showed up just a few times. The chain joins TRBV10-2 to TRBJ1-6, with a weak D call TRBD1 (6 bases). With 7 bases removed from V and 1 base from J, the gap between germline ends came to 11 bases. The CDR3 has 15 residues. Germline V CDR1 and CDR2: WSHSY, SAAADI. The CDR3 sequence: CASNGGPSYNSPLHF. The CDR3 region has the DNA TGCGCCAGCAATGGGGGGCCTTCCTATAATTCACCCCTCCACTTT.

V gene TRBV5-1 combines with J gene TRBJ2-5; D not resolved. The CDR3 is made up of 15 amino acids. V lost 3 bases and J 5 bases, leaving 17 bases between the germline ends. CDR1 is SGHRS and CDR2 is YFSETQ in the germline V gene. The CDR3 loop reads CASSSDGTPAETQYF. The DNA for the CDR3 is TGCGCCAGCAGCTCGGACGGAACCCCTGCGGAGACCCAGTACTTC.

V and J are TRBV7-9 and TRBJ2-7; no clear D. The germline CDR1 and CDR2 sequences are SEHNR and FQNEAQ (reference sequence). The CDR3 consists of 15 residues. The V end lost 2 bases, the J end lost 4 bases, and 15 bases lay between the germline ends. The CDR3: CASSLSRTLGYEQYF. In DNA, the CDR3 is TGTGCCAGCAGCTTATCCCGGACCTTAGGGTACGAGCAGTACTTC.

This clone was recorded only once. The V gene is TRBV7-3, the J gene TRBJ2-6; D not certain. The CDR3 is made up of 14 amino acids. Germline V CDR1 and CDR2: SGHTA, FQGTGA. Trimming stripped 3 bases from V and 5 bases from J, with 8 bases between. The CDR3 protein is CASSFGGRANVLTF. In DNA form, the CDR3 reads TGTGCCAGCAGCTTCGGCGGTAGGGCCAACGTCCTGACTTTC. The variable domain in full, with the rest retrieved from reference TRBV7-3 and TRBJ2-6, is GAGVSQTPSNKVTEKGKYVELRCDPISGHTALYWYRQSLGQGPEFLIYFQGTGAADDSGLPNDRFFAVRPEGSVSTLKIQRTERGDSAVYLCASSFGGRANVLTFGAGSRLTVL.

This clone was detected a few times. The chain joins TRBV7-8 to TRBJ2-2; TRBD2 might be the D (5 bases). The CDR3 is 17 amino acids. CDR1 SGHVS and CDR2 FQNEAQ come from the germline V gene. The ends were cut back, 4 bases at V and 0 bases at J, with 15 bases in the middle. The CDR3 DNA reads TGTGCCAGCAGCTCCACCCTGGCGGGCGCGAACACCGGGGAGCTGTTTTTT. Its protein product is CASSSTLAGANTGELFF. The full variable domain, its missing parts supplied by reference TRBV7-8 and TRBJ2-2, is GAGVSQSPRYKVAKRGQDVALRCDPISGHVSLFWYQQALGQGPEFLTYFQNEAQLDKSGLPSDRFFAERPEGSVSTLKIQRTQQEDSAVYLCASSSTLAGANTGELFFGEGSRLTVL.

The gene calls are TRBV4-2 and TRBJ1-3; no definite D call. This CDR3 spans 15 amino acids. Trimming took off 1 base at V and 1 base at J, with 8 bases between the two ends. Germline lookup yields CDR1 LGHNA and CDR2 YNFKEQ. The CDR3 DNA sequence: TGTGCCAGCAGCCAAGGATATGGTTCTGGAAACACCATATATTTT. Its translation is CASSQGYGSGNTIYF.